The 23 T cell receptor beta chains reported below all come from one sample, sequenced in a study of T-cell memory formation after mild COVID-19. MiXCR was run by TCRdb on the 5' RACE reads, yielding one entry per CDR3 protein. The table has fewer than 700,000 distinct CDR3 sequences, approximately 18% seen once. What was sequenced was PBMCs or a T cell subset sorted from them (not recorded which). All receptors come from an adult woman who had mild COVID-19 (a few samples of this study predate the infection). Cell type and time point are not known.

The J gene is TRBJ1-5, the V gene TRBV4-1, with 8 bases fitting TRBD1. Germline V CDR1 and CDR2: MGHRA, YSYEKL. The CDR3 sequence is 16 residues long. Trimming at V came to 1 base and at J to 2 bases, leaving 4 bases not matched to a gene. In DNA, the CDR3 is TGCGCCAGCAGCCAAGCTCCAGGGGGCGGCAATCAGCCCCAGCATTTT. Its translation is CASSQAPGGGNQPQHF.

The rearrangement joins TRBV9 to TRBJ2-1, with D maybe TRBD1 (5 bases). Germline CDR1 and CDR2: SGDLS and YYNGEE. With 4 bases removed from V and 5 bases from J, the gap between germline ends came to 13 bases. CDR3 length: 14 residues. CDR3 protein: CASSQGPLHNEQFF. CDR3 nucleotide sequence: TGTGCCAGCAGCCAGGGCCCTCTCCACAATGAGCAGTTCTTC.

This clonotype was seen at least ten times. Mismatch with germline at one junction end may stem from a read error. The chain is built from TRBV5-1 and TRBJ2-5; perhaps TRBD1 as D (6 bases). The germline V gene encodes CDR1 SGHRS and CDR2 YFSETQ. This CDR3 is built from 12 residues. CDR3: CATRTDQETQYF. The DNA for the CDR3 is TGTGCCACCCGGACAGACCAAGAGACCCAGTACTTC.

There are many counts of this clonotype. V is TRBV18 and J is TRBJ2-3, with D unresolved. V lost 8 bases and J 2 bases, leaving 11 bases between the germline ends. CDR3 length: 13 residues. Germline CDR1 and CDR2: KGHSH and LQKENI. Here the CDR3 reads CASSPRTTDTQYF. In nucleotides, the CDR3 is TGTGCCAGCAGCCCCCGGACCACAGATACGCAGTATTTT.

In its sample, this clonotype was seen a few times. V is TRBV5-1 and J is TRBJ2-1; 11 nucleotides align to TRBD2. The germline V gene encodes CDR1 SGHRS and CDR2 YFSETQ. V lost 3 bases, J lost 3 bases, and 8 bases stayed unmatched. This CDR3 has 17 amino acids. CDR3 in amino acids: CASSSLPSGGIYNEQFF. In nucleotides, the CDR3 is TGCGCCAGCAGCTCTCTACCTAGCGGGGGGATCTACAATGAGCAGTTCTTC.

J is TRBJ2-1 and V is TRBV6-2 or TRBV6-3; 10 bases map to TRBD2. Trimming cost V 6 bases and J 0 bases; bases outside gene matches: 5. The CDR3 sequence is 16 residues long. CDR1 is MNHEY, CDR2 SVGEGT, per germline. The CDR3 sequence is CASRDLAGDSYNEQFF. The DNA of the CDR3 is TGTGCCAGCAGGGACCTAGCGGGGGACTCCTACAATGAGCAGTTCTTC.

This clonotype came up a few times. V gene TRBV15 combines with J gene TRBJ2-5; no definite D call. Germline CDR1 is LNHNV and CDR2 is YYDKDF (reference sequence). The V and J ends lost 0 bases and 7 bases respectively, with 12 bases between them. CDR3 length: 14 amino acids. CDR3: CATSRDRVGGTQYF. The CDR3 DNA sequence: TGTGCCACCAGCAGAGATAGGGTTGGTGGGACCCAGTACTTC.

This sequence joins TRBV10-3 and TRBJ2-1, with D perhaps TRBD1 or TRBD2 (5 bases each). Between the trimmed V and J ends, which lost 3 bases and 7 bases, there was a span of 19 bases. The CDR3 loop spans 16 amino acids. Germline lookup yields CDR1 ENHRY and CDR2 SYGVKD. The CDR3 DNA follows: TGTGCCATCAGTGACCGACTCCTGGGGGAGTTGAATGAGCAGTTCTTC. It translates to CAISDRLLGELNEQFF.

The V call is TRBV20-1, the J call TRBJ2-3; TRBD2 agrees at 7 bases. Looked up from germline, CDR1 is DFQATT and CDR2 is SNEGSKA (reference sequence). J gave up 6 bases and V 0 bases, and 12 bases lay outside the gene matches. CDR3 length: 16 residues. The CDR3 sequence is CSARDGSGRRGDTQYF. The CDR3 DNA follows: TGCAGTGCTAGAGATGGGTCCGGTCGGCGGGGGGATACGCAGTATTTT.

V is TRBV7-2 and J is TRBJ2-1, with 7 bases that match TRBD2. Germline V gene data show CDR1 as SGHTA and CDR2 as FQGNSA. The CDR3 is 16 residues long. J lost 8 bases, V lost 1 base, and 11 bases had no gene match. The CDR3 loop reads CASSLVATSYVDEQFF. The CDR3 nucleotides are TGTGCCAGCAGCTTAGTGGCGACTAGCTACGTCGATGAGCAGTTCTTC.

This clonotype turned up a few times. The chain has TRBV14 and TRBJ2-7; D is possibly TRBD2 (6 bases). Trimming cost V 1 base and J 3 bases, with 16 bases left between them. CDR1 and CDR2 from the germline V gene are SGHDN and FVKESK. This CDR3 spans 16 amino acids. As DNA, the CDR3 is TGTGCCAGCAGCCAAGTTGGGAGGAATCCGATCTACGAGCAGTACTTC. This sequence encodes CASSQVGRNPIYEQYF. The full variable domain, with the rest looked up from reference TRBV14 and TRBJ2-7, is EAGVTQFPSHSVIEKGQTVTLRCDPISGHDNLYWYRRVMGKEIKFLLHFVKESKQDESGMPNNRFLAERTGGTYSTLKVQPAELEDSGVYFCASSQVGRNPIYEQYFGPGTRLTVT.

This clonotype was counted only a few times. This sequence joins TRBV19 and TRBJ2-3; weak D call: TRBD1 (6 bases). The CDR3 is 17 residues long. Trimming took off 4 bases at V and 0 bases at J, with 17 bases between the two ends. Germline values: CDR1 LNHDA, CDR2 SQIVND (reference sequence). The CDR3 sequence: CASSTNKQGRSTDTQYF. Written as DNA, the CDR3 is TGTGCCAGTAGTACCAATAAACAGGGCCGAAGCACAGATACGCAGTATTTT.

The gene calls are TRBV7-6 and TRBJ2-3; 11 bases agree with TRBD2. Germline-derived CDR1 and CDR2 are SGHVS and FNYEAQ. This CDR3 contains 17 residues. V lost 1 base and J lost 4; bases outside the gene matches: 7. The CDR3 region is CASSLGRLAGGSDTQYF. Written as DNA, the CDR3 is TGTGCCAGCAGCTTAGGTCGCCTAGCGGGGGGATCAGATACGCAGTATTTT.

This clonotype was observed many times. This chain uses TRBV2 with TRBJ1-2; a weak D match, TRBD1 (5 bases). V was shortened by 0 bases and J by 8 bases, with 13 bases between the two germline ends. The CDR3 sequence is 14 residues long. Germline CDR1 is SNHLY and CDR2 is FYNNEI. As DNA, the CDR3 is TGTGCCAGCAGTGAAGCGCTTCAGGGACGGGGCTACACCTTC. As protein: CASSEALQGRGYTF.

The V call is TRBV10-3, the J call TRBJ2-3, with 9 bases identical to TRBD1. The CDR3 extends over 13 amino acids. J gave up 0 bases and V 9 bases, and 1 base lay outside the gene matches. Germline V gene data show CDR1 as ENHRY and CDR2 as SYGVKD. In nucleotides, the CDR3 is TGTGCCATAGGGACAGGGAGCACAGATACGCAGTATTTT. This encodes CAIGTGSTDTQYF.

This chain uses TRBV7-9 with TRBJ2-5; 8 bases fit TRBD2. The V gene end was trimmed by 6 bases and the J gene end by 5 bases; junction bases not matched to a gene: 8. This CDR3 is built from 14 residues. Germline V gives CDR1 SEHNR, CDR2 FQNEAQ (reference sequence). CDR3 sequence (DNA): TGTGCCAGCAGTCCCATAGCGGGGAGTGAGACCCAGTACTTC. As protein: CASSPIAGSETQYF.

The chain recombines TRBV2 with TRBJ2-1; the D gene is possibly TRBD1 (6 bases). The germline gives CDR1 SNHLY, CDR2 FYNNEI. The CDR3 runs to 16 residues. Trimming pared 6 bases from V and 2 bases from J, leaving 17 bases between. The CDR3 is CASSPPGQRTYNEQFF. The CDR3 DNA reads as TGTGCCAGCAGCCCCCCTGGACAGCGCACCTACAATGAGCAGTTCTTC.

This clonotype was counted between two and nine times. The gene calls are TRBV4-2 and TRBJ1-5; D not resolved. This CDR3 has 17 amino acids. V lost 0 bases and J lost 4, with 16 bases in between. Germline V CDR1 and CDR2: LGHNA, YNFKEQ. As DNA, the CDR3 is TGTGCCAGCAGCCAAGAGGCCCGGCCCTACACTAATCAGCCCCAGCATTTT. Amino acid sequence: CASSQEARPYTNQPQHF.

This clonotype was detected once. The chain employs TRBV30 and TRBJ2-7; 8 bases are shared with TRBD1. The CDR3 is 13 amino acids. Germline V gene lookup returns CDR1 GTSNPN and CDR2 SVGIG (reference sequence). The V and J ends lost 3 bases and 3 bases, in that order; junction bases with no gene match: 4. The CDR3 sequence is CAWRPDRVYEQYF. The CDR3 DNA reads TGTGCCTGGAGGCCGGACAGGGTCTACGAGCAGTACTTC.

The chain employs TRBV1 and TRBJ2-7; the table's D call of TRBD2 was not tested on the DNA. TRBV1 is recorded as a pseudogene. The CDR3 is 19 residues long. CDR3 sequence reads: CTSSQALGPPGDGSYEQYF. Written as DNA, the CDR3 is TGCACCAGCAGCCAAGCGCTAGGACCTCCGGGGGACGGCTCCTACGAGCAGTACTTC.

The chain recombines TRBV10-3 with TRBJ2-1; the D gene is possibly TRBD1 (6 bases). Germline CDR1 and CDR2: ENHRY and SYGVKD. V gave up 2 bases and J gave up 0 bases, with 8 bases separating them. The CDR3 sequence is 15 residues long. CDR3 DNA: TGTGCCATCAGTGAGGGGGGCAGCTCCTACAATGAGCAGTTCTTC. Encoded protein: CAISEGGSSYNEQFF.

The chain carries TRBV19 and TRBJ2-3; TRBD2 aligns across 9 bases. This CDR3 region has 17 residues. CDR1 LNHDA and CDR2 SQIVND come from the germline V gene (reference sequence). With V trimmed by 5 bases and J by 6 bases, 15 bases remained unmatched. CDR3 sequence (DNA): TGTGCCAGTAGTCCCGTGATGGGAAGCGGGAGGTCGGATACGCAGTATTTT. This encodes CASSPVMGSGRSDTQYF. Looking up the rest from reference TRBV19 and TRBJ2-3 gives the full variable domain: DGGITQSPKYLFRKEGQNVTLSCEQNLNHDAMYWYRQDPGQGLRLIYYSQIVNDFQKGDIAEGYSVSREKKESFPLTVTSAQKNPTAFYLCASSPVMGSGRSDTQYFGPGTRLTVL.

At least ten counts were recorded for this clonotype. The chain has TRBV7-8 and TRBJ2-1; no clear D gene. The CDR3 is 12 amino acids. Germline V gene lookup returns CDR1 SGHVS and CDR2 FQNEAQ. Trimming took off 5 bases at V and 4 bases at J, with 6 bases between the two ends. DNA of the CDR3: TGTGCCAGCAGCACCAGTTACAATGAGCAGTTCTTC. Translating gives CASSTSYNEQFF.